These 14 T cell receptor beta chains originate from one sample sequenced in a study of CD8 T cells in ankylosing spondylitis (dated 2017 in TCRdb). Summary of the overall study and its limitations: A TCR beta motif made up of several highly homologous amino acid variants appeared to be characteristic of blood from ankylosing spondylitis patients.

Library method: 5' RACE. This sample was sequenced with an Illumina HiSeq 2500. TCRdb took the public reads, trimmed them with fastp at Q25, ran MiXCR for clone calling and kept in-frame beta chains. Every entry covers one CDR3 protein and lists the most common genes and DNA from its rows. Here the sample has 700,000 to 1,000,000 distinct CDR3 sequences; 12% occur a single time. Roughly 0.51% of the sample is taken by the ten largest. Antigens for these TCRs are unknown. Sequenced material: blood, either unsorted or a sorted T cell fraction (not recorded which). The receptors were gathered from a male donor with ankylosing spondylitis.

The J gene is TRBJ2-2, the V gene TRBV10-1, with 7 bases identical to TRBD2. The CDR3 extends over 15 amino acids. CDR1 and CDR2 (germline): WNHNN, SYGVQD (reference sequence). The ends lost 3 bases at V and 6 bases at J; junction bases unmatched: 7. The CDR3 region is CASSDYSGKSGELFF. CDR3 coding DNA: TGCGCCAGCAGTGATTACAGCGGGAAATCCGGGGAGCTGTTTTTT.

This clonotype has only a few counts. This rearrangement joins TRBV6-2 or TRBV6-3 to TRBJ2-1, with 10 bases identical to TRBD2. With 2 bases clipped from V and 6 bases from J, the junction kept 4 bases outside the gene matches. Germline V CDR1 and CDR2: MNHEY, SVGEGT. There are 15 residues in the CDR3. The CDR3, as DNA: TGTGCCAGCAGTTACACGACTAGCGGGTCCAATGAGCAGTTCTTC. It encodes CASSYTTSGSNEQFF.

The V gene is TRBV4-1, the J gene TRBJ1-2; 8 bases line up with TRBD1. CDR1 and CDR2 (germline): MGHRA, YSYEKL. The CDR3 has 15 residues. V gave up 4 bases and J gave up 3 bases; unmatched junction bases: 7. CDR3 residues: CASSPDGQGHYGYTF. As DNA, the CDR3 is TGCGCCAGCAGCCCAGACGGACAGGGACACTATGGCTACACCTTC.

V is TRBV9 and J is TRBJ2-5, with TRBD1 identical over 7 bases. Germline CDR1 and CDR2: SGDLS and YYNGEE. V was pared by 3 bases and J by 2 bases, with 7 bases of the junction left unmatched. This CDR3 region has 15 residues. This CDR3 is CASSEGQHAQETQYF. CDR3 sequence (DNA): TGTGCCAGCAGCGAGGGACAGCACGCACAAGAGACCCAGTACTTC.

This clonotype appeared a few times. The chain combines TRBV20-1 with TRBJ2-3; D uncertain. The CDR3 runs 14 residues. V gave up 0 bases and J gave up 2 bases, with 9 bases separating them. Germline CDR1 reads DFQATT; CDR2 reads SNEGSKA (reference sequence). Here the CDR3 reads CSARDKAYTDTQYF. In DNA, the CDR3 is TGCAGTGCTAGAGATAAGGCGTACACAGATACGCAGTATTTT.

This clonotype was seen a few times. The chain couples TRBV29-1 to TRBJ2-5; 10 bases map to TRBD2. The length of the CDR3 is 15 residues. Germline V gene sequence: CDR1 SQVTM, CDR2 ANQGSEA. Trimming took 2 bases from V and 4 from J; bases not matched to a gene: 7. The CDR3 sequence: CSVETLAGAGETQYF. The CDR3 DNA reads as TGCAGCGTTGAAACCCTAGCGGGGGCGGGAGAGACCCAGTACTTC.

This clonotype was observed a few times. CDR3 sequence reads: CAMREPREKAEQYF. The CDR3 coding sequence is TGTGCCATGAGAGAGCCCCGGGAAAAGGCCGAGCAGTACTTC. The chain is built from TRBV10-3 and TRBJ2-7, with D possibly TRBD2 on 5 matching bases. The CDR3 has 14 residues. V lost 9 bases and J 6 bases, leaving 21 bases between the germline ends. Germline assignment: CDR1 ENHRY and CDR2 SYGVKD.

There are many counts of this clonotype. The J gene is TRBJ2-1, the V gene TRBV20-1, with unresolved D. V was clipped by 1 base and J by 4 bases, with 11 bases between them. CDR1 DFQATT and CDR2 SNEGSKA come from the germline V gene (reference sequence). The CDR3 consists of 14 residues. The DNA of the CDR3 is TGCAGTGCTAGAGCCCCCCAGAATTACAATGAGCAGTTCTTC. Its protein is CSARAPQNYNEQFF.

This clonotype was picked up many times. The chain couples TRBV24-1 to TRBJ2-1, with 9 bases lining up with TRBD1. Germline loops: CDR1 KGHDR, CDR2 SFDVKD. The junction had 4 bases not matched to a gene; V was cut back by 7 bases and J by 1 base. The CDR3 extends over 15 amino acids. This CDR3 reads CATSLGQGSYNEQFF. The DNA of the CDR3 is TGTGCCACCAGCTTGGGACAGGGATCCTACAATGAGCAGTTCTTC.

This chain joins TRBV11-2 and TRBJ2-3; 10 bases align to TRBD2. After removal of 1 base from V and 13 bases from J, the junction contained 11 bases not matched to a gene. There are 15 residues in the CDR3. Looked up from germline, CDR1 is SGHAT and CDR2 is FQNNGV. The CDR3 DNA follows: TGTGCCAGCAGCTTAGGATTAGCGGGAGGCCCTCAAGAGTATTTT. This encodes CASSLGLAGGPQEYF.

This clonotype was observed a few times. A junction end diverges from the germline sequence, so it may reflect a read error. The rearrangement joins TRBV4-2 to TRBJ2-7; 11 nucleotides agree with TRBD1. Per germline, CDR1 LGHNA and CDR2 YNFKEQ. CDR3 length equals 15 residues. CDR3 coding DNA: TGTGCCAGCAGTCAAGGGGACAGGGGGTACTACGAGCAGTACTTC. It yields the protein CASSQGDRGYYEQYF.

This clonotype has just a few counts. The chain links TRBV20-1 to TRBJ2-1, with 10 bases that match TRBD2. V gave up 7 bases and J gave up 4 bases; unmatched junction bases: 10. CDR1 is DFQATT, CDR2 SNEGSKA, per germline (reference sequence). The CDR3 spans 15 residues. The CDR3 bases are TGCAGTGTCAGAGGGGGACTAGCGCTTTACAATGAGCAGTTCTTC. Translation gives CSVRGGLALYNEQFF.

The chain employs TRBV20-1 and TRBJ1-5; no reliable D call. CDR1 DFQATT and CDR2 SNEGSKA come from the germline V gene (reference sequence). V was clipped by 5 bases and J by 12 bases, with 11 bases between them. The CDR3 contains 10 residues. DNA of the CDR3: TGCAGTGCTCTGAGGGAAATCCAGCATTTT. Translating it yields CSALREIQHF.

As to this clonotype: One end of the junction is discordant with germline, which a read error may explain. The rearrangement links TRBV4-3 to TRBJ2-5, with no clear D. Per germline, CDR1 LGHNA and CDR2 YSLEER. This CDR3 is 14 amino acids long. Written as DNA, the CDR3 is TGCGCCAGCGGCCAAAGTTCGGTGGAAGAGACCCAGTACTTC. It is translated as CASGQSSVEETQYF.